These T cell receptor beta chains were read from a single sample in a study of CD8+CD57+ T cells in acquired aplastic anemia. Using its own MiXCR run on the reads, TCRdb lists one record per CDR3 protein. The repertoire includes 250,000 to 300,000 distinct CDR3 sequences, roughly 50% of them detected once, and 7% to 9% sits in the top ten. Sequencing was carried out using sorted CD4+, CD8+, or CD8+CD57+ T cells (not recorded which) from PBMCs. These receptors all come from a human donor with severe aplastic anemia or a healthy control (not recorded which). CDR3s include the opening cysteine and the closing phenylalanine or tryptophan.

>TRBV20-1|TRBJ2-3
CSAFSMAGTIILF
>TRBV4-2|TRBJ2-2
CASSFGTDNTGELFF
>TRBV7-2|TRBJ2-3
CASSFLAGDTDTQYF
>TRBV11-2|TRBJ2-2
CASSLVSRNGELFF
>TRBV7-8|TRBJ2-7
CASSRTRVTYEQYF
>TRBV2|TRBJ2-6
CASIRIRLEPPSGANVLTF
>TRBV2|TRBJ1-1
CASSWTALLYEQYFGGDEAFF
>TRBV7-9|TRBJ2-1
CASSPRDSGRNNEQFF
>TRBV7-9|TRBJ1-1
CASSLGENTEASF
>TRBV24-1|TRBJ2-1
CATSGIQGNGYNEQFF
>TRBV5-1|TRBJ2-2
CASSLEGRGAGELFF
>TRBV11-2|TRBJ2-7
CASSFPSYEQYF
>TRBV2|TRBJ2-2
CASWYRAGNTGELFF
>TRBV7-9|TRBJ2-7
CASSQGQTYEQYF
>TRBV20-1|TRBJ1-5
CSAIYIEGPQHF
>TRBV5-1|TRBJ2-1
CASSLTSGGVYNEQFF
>TRBV6-6|TRBJ1-6
CASSYGQGAISSSPLHF
>TRBV7-2|TRBJ2-7
CASSGAGLAGGREQYF
>TRBV29-1|TRBJ1-6
CSVQAGSYNSPLHF
>TRBV7-3|TRBJ1-6
CASSPRQGNNSPLHF
>TRBV27|TRBJ1-4
CASSQSGGMGEKLFF
>TRBV7-9|TRBJ1-6
CASSPPRQSYSPLHF
>TRBV11-2|TRBJ2-3
CASSTLYTADTDTQYF
>TRBV7-9|TRBJ1-6
CASSNGTGSSPLHF
>TRBV9|TRBJ1-1
CASGGNGGAFF
>TRBV6-5|TRBJ2-5
CASSLRFQAQYF
>TRBV7-9|TRBJ1-2
CASSHGLQQGARGYTF
>TRBV5-8|TRBJ2-1
CASSRTSGGHNEQFF
>TRBV2|TRBJ1-4
CASSVGEKLFF
>TRBV7-9|TRBJ2-1
CASSPLRDHNEQFF
>TRBV2|TRBJ1-2
CASSEGGGAQYGYTF
>TRBV29-1|TRBJ1-3
CSVGGGTGASGNTIYF
>TRBV5-1|TRBJ2-3
CASSSLGISTDTQYF
>TRBV2|TRBJ2-3
CASSGQRVGTDTQYF
>TRBV5-1|TRBJ2-7
CASSSFAGDTYEQYF
>TRBV10-3|TRBJ2-4
CAISQDRGDIQYF
>TRBV7-8|TRBJ2-7
CASSPGGYLSYEQYF
>TRBV10-2|TRBJ2-7
CASSGAGTGLNEQYF
>TRBV20-1|TRBJ1-6
CSASGPDRAITYNNSPLHF
>TRBV7-2|TRBJ2-1
CASSSVGLGDYNEQFF
>TRBV5-4|TRBJ1-1
CASSHLGGGTEAFF
>TRBV27|TRBJ2-1
CASSLGQGTGSYNEQFF
>TRBV19|TRBJ1-2
CASSSRSYGYTF
>TRBV15|TRBJ2-7
CATRLGTRGYEQYF
>TRBV7-3|TRBJ2-7
CASSSGTQTYEQYF
>TRBV11-2|TRBJ2-7
CASSPDSVLQYF
>TRBV12-5|TRBJ1-1
CASAARDRAFF
>TRBV2|TRBJ1-4
CASSELGEKLFF
>TRBV19|TRBJ2-3
CASSAEPRNTQYF
>TRBV7-8|TRBJ2-7
CASSPGRAEQYF
>TRBV18|TRBJ1-4
CASSPSAGRSEKLFF